These 28 T cell receptor beta chains came from one sample sequenced in a study of vaccination effects on CD4 cells after COVID-19. Antigen-specific CD4+ T cells expanded by the ViraFEST assay with viral peptide pools were then sequenced. Cells that had been cultured for approximately eleven days were the source of isolated CD4+ T cells. All participants had two doses of either the BNT162b2 or mRNA-1273 vaccine. The method was immunoSEQ multiplex PCR; TCRdb's version includes in-frame clones alone and lacks a portion of them. The sample carries some 30,000 clones, over 55% recorded once. Their recognized antigens are unknown. The sequences come from CD4+ T cells from PBMCs cultured with SARS-CoV-2 spike peptides, collected after COVID-19 vaccination. The receptors come from a human donor who received a COVID-19 vaccine.

Sample share makes this clone medium-sized. Other nucleotide sequences in the sample specify the same CDR3. V gene TRBV5-5 combines with J gene TRBJ2-1, with 13 bases that match TRBD2. The CDR3 covers 17 residues. CDR1 and CDR2 from the germline V gene are SGHKS and YYEKEE (reference sequence). Trimming at V came to 4 bases and at J to 0 bases, leaving 4 bases not matched to a gene. This chain's CDR3 is CASSPRLAGGSYNEQFF. The DNA for the CDR3 is TGTGCCAGCAGCCCACGACTAGCGGGGGGCTCCTACAATGAGCAGTTCTTC.

The V call is TRBV5-5, the J call TRBJ1-2, with 8 nucleotides matching TRBD1. Trimming at V came to 2 bases and at J to 7 bases, leaving 7 bases not matched to a gene. CDR3 length equals 14 residues. Germline CDR1 SGHKS, CDR2 YYEKEE (reference sequence). CDR3 in amino acids: CASSFSTGTGGYTF. The CDR3 nucleotides are TGTGCCAGCAGCTTTTCGACAGGGACAGGTGGCTACACCTTC.

This clone has more than one count but fewer than ten. Here the CDR3 reads CASSYTGGSYGYTF. CDR3 coding DNA: TGTGCCAGCAGCTATACAGGGGGCTCCTATGGCTACACCTTC. V gene TRBV11-2 combines with J gene TRBJ1-2, with TRBD1 matching 9 bases. The CDR3 has 14 amino acids. The V gene's germline CDR1 is SGHAT and CDR2 FQNNGV. The trim removed 4 bases at V and 4 bases at J, leaving 4 bases unmatched.

This clone appeared a few times. The chain couples TRBV24-1 to TRBJ2-1; D unresolved. CDR1 is KGHDR and CDR2 is SFDVKD in the germline V gene. Trimming left V 1 base short and J 7 bases short, with 4 bases between. CDR3 length: 12 amino acids. The CDR3 sequence is CATSDFGNEQFF. The CDR3 DNA is TGTGCCACCAGTGATTTTGGGAATGAGCAGTTCTTC.

Notes on this clone: The same CDR3 is also encoded by other DNA sequences in this sample. The chain has TRBV24-1 and TRBJ1-2, with D unresolved. V was shortened by 2 bases and J by 0 bases, with 12 bases between the two germline ends. Germline CDR1 is KGHDR and CDR2 is SFDVKD. The CDR3 totals 16 residues. The CDR3: CATSDSNHTPNYGYTF. Here the CDR3 DNA reads TGTGCCACCAGTGATTCCAACCACACACCTAACTATGGCTACACCTTC.

The chain has TRBV3-1 (or the pseudogene TRBV3-2) and TRBJ1-1, with a tentative D call TRBD1 (5 bases). Germline CDR1 is LGHDT and CDR2 is YNNKEL (reference sequence). V dropped 1 base and J dropped 6 bases, with 15 bases sitting between them. CDR3 size: 15 residues. The CDR3, as DNA: TGTGCCAGCAGCCAAGCACGGGGGGGGTTTGCTGAAGCTTTCTTT. Translated, it gives CASSQARGGFAEAFF.

The chain carries TRBV6-5 and TRBJ1-6; 7 positions agree with TRBD1. Germline assignment: CDR1 MNHEY and CDR2 SVGAGI. The CDR3 sequence is 14 residues long. Trimming at V came to 7 bases and at J to 9 bases, leaving 9 bases not matched to a gene. The CDR3 coding sequence is TGTGCCAGCAAGGGGGAGGGGGCGTCTTCACCCCTCCACTTT. It is translated as CASKGEGASSPLHF.

The gene calls are TRBV18 and TRBJ1-3; D remains unclear. The germline CDR1 and CDR2 sequences are KGHSH and LQKENI. V was pared by 2 bases and J by 0 bases, with 14 bases between. The CDR3 runs 17 residues. In DNA, the CDR3 is TGTGCCAGCTCACCAATGATGGGAGAGTACTCTGGAAACACCATATATTTT. Protein product: CASSPMMGEYSGNTIYF.

The J gene is TRBJ2-1, the V gene TRBV4-1, with 8 bases fitting TRBD2. V trimming: 1 base; J trimming: 3 bases; junction bases outside the gene matches: 5. Looked up from germline, CDR1 is MGHRA and CDR2 is YSYEKL. The CDR3 runs 16 residues. DNA of the CDR3: TGCGCCAGCAGCCAAGCCGGGGGGGGAATCTACAATGAGCAGTTCTTC. Amino acid sequence: CASSQAGGGIYNEQFF.

The CDR3 loop reads CASSLRGGWGNTEAFF. CDR3 sequence (DNA): TGTGCCAGCAGTCTTAGGGGGGGTTGGGGGAACACTGAAGCTTTCTTT. J is TRBJ1-1 and V is TRBV27; D possibly corresponds to TRBD1 (6 bases). There are 16 residues in the CDR3. V lost 5 bases, J lost 1 base, and 17 bases lay in between. Germline lookup yields CDR1 MNHEY and CDR2 SMNVEV (reference sequence).

The chain uses TRBV24-1 and TRBJ2-2; a weak D match, TRBD2 (6 bases). Germline V gene data show CDR1 as KGHDR and CDR2 as SFDVKD. The CDR3 runs to 17 residues. With 6 bases removed from V and 6 bases from J, the gap between germline ends came to 22 bases. The DNA of the CDR3 is TGTGCCACCAGTAATGGTGGTGGGGGGTCTTATGCCGGGGAGCTGTTTTTT. The encoded protein is CATSNGGGGSYAGELFF.

This sequence joins TRBV11-2 and TRBJ1-6; D ambiguous. Per germline, CDR1 SGHAT and CDR2 FQNNGV. This CDR3 region has 15 residues. Trimming took 4 bases from V and 9 from J, leaving 16 bases between them. CDR3 sequence reads: CASSSRLGRGSPLHF. CDR3 in DNA: TGTGCCAGCAGCTCCCGTCTTGGGCGCGGTTCACCCCTCCACTTT.

This clone has a handful of counts. The rearrangement uses TRBV7-9 and TRBJ1-2; D is uncertain. Germline V gene data show CDR1 as SEHNR and CDR2 as FQNEAQ (reference sequence). V was trimmed by 5 bases and J by 4 bases, leaving 14 bases between them. The CDR3 length is 14 residues. The CDR3 here is CASSPDNSFYGYTF. DNA for the CDR3: TGTGCCAGCAGCCCGGATAACAGCTTCTATGGCTACACCTTC.

This chain uses TRBV20-1 with TRBJ1-2; 8 nucleotides line up with TRBD1. The CDR3 is 14 residues long. Losses at the gene ends were 3 bases for V and 7 bases for J; bases not matched to a gene: 10. CDR1 and CDR2 from the germline V gene are DFQATT and SNEGSKA (reference sequence). The CDR3 nucleotides read TGCAGTGCTAGTCAGGGGGCTGGCCTGGGTGGCTACACCTTC. It yields the protein CSASQGAGLGGYTF.

The rearrangement joins TRBV28 to TRBJ1-5, with TRBD1 matching 7 bases. This CDR3 comprises 17 residues. Trimming at V came to 4 bases and at J to 4 bases, leaving 13 bases not matched to a gene. Looked up from germline, CDR1 is MDHEN and CDR2 is SYDVKM. In nucleotides, the CDR3 is TGTGCCAGCAGTTATATGGGGATGGACAGGCGTAATCAGCCCCAGCATTTT. The encoded protein is CASSYMGMDRRNQPQHF.

V and J are TRBV6-5 and TRBJ2-7; possible D gene TRBD2, 6 bases. V gave up 2 bases and J gave up 7 bases, with 12 bases separating them. Germline CDR1 is MNHEY and CDR2 is SVGAGI. This CDR3 has 13 residues. The CDR3 is CASSYTGASEQYF. The CDR3 region has the DNA TGTGCCAGCAGTTACACGGGAGCCTCGGAGCAGTACTTC.

This clone was observed a few times. The chain is built from TRBV19 and TRBJ2-6; D is unresolved. CDR3 size: 14 residues. Looked up from germline, CDR1 is LNHDA and CDR2 is SQIVND (reference sequence). Trimming stripped 6 bases from V and 4 bases from J, with 10 bases between. CDR3 bases: TGTGCCAGTAGCTTGGGTGCCGGGGCCAACGTCCTGACTTTC. It is translated as CASSLGAGANVLTF.

V gene TRBV10-3 combines with J gene TRBJ1-1, with TRBD1 matching 9 bases. Unmatched junction bases numbered 7, after V lost 6 bases and J lost 2 bases. The germline V gene encodes CDR1 ENHRY and CDR2 SYGVKD. The CDR3 totals 15 residues. Written as DNA, the CDR3 is TGTGCCATCAGCGGGACAGGGTCTAGAAACACTGAAGCTTTCTTT. This sequence encodes CAISGTGSRNTEAFF.

This chain uses TRBV15 with TRBJ2-2, with D perhaps given as TRBD1 or TRBD2 (6 bases each). The CDR3 sequence is 14 residues long. Germline loops: CDR1 LNHNV, CDR2 YYDKDF (reference sequence). V lost 3 bases and J 4 bases, leaving 9 bases between the germline ends. The CDR3 region has the DNA TGTGCCACCAGCAGGGGGGGCAGCACCGGGGAGCTGTTTTTT. This encodes CATSRGGSTGELFF.

The chain carries TRBV10-3 and TRBJ1-2, with D perhaps TRBD1 (5 bases). This CDR3 region has 10 residues. V lost 11 bases and J 6 bases, leaving 10 bases between the germline ends. Germline values: CDR1 ENHRY, CDR2 SYGVKD. The chain's CDR3 is CASAGDGYTF. CDR3 DNA: TGTGCCTCGGCGGGGGATGGCTACACCTTC.

CDR3 sequence: CASSEALSGGASYEQFF. CDR3 bases: TGTGCCAGCAGTGAAGCGTTGTCGGGGGGGGCGAGCTATGAGCAGTTCTTC. The V gene is TRBV6-1, the J gene TRBJ2-1; 8 bases align to TRBD2. Germline assignment: CDR1 MNHNS and CDR2 SASEGT. The V segment lost 0 bases and the J segment 8 bases; nucleotides outside the gene matches: 12. The CDR3 extends over 17 amino acids.

This clone was seen only a few times. The chain is built from TRBV15 and TRBJ2-3; TRBD2 agrees at 9 bases. J gave up 4 bases and V 0 bases, and 2 bases lay outside the gene matches. The CDR3 runs to 15 residues. The V gene's germline CDR1 is LNHNV and CDR2 YYDKDF (reference sequence). CDR3 coding DNA: TGTGCCACCAGCAGAGATGCGGGGGGGTCAGATACGCAGTATTTT. Protein: CATSRDAGGSDTQYF.

This rearrangement joins TRBV3-1 (or the pseudogene TRBV3-2) to TRBJ2-5; D is perhaps TRBD2 (7 bases). This CDR3 comprises 16 residues. Trimming removed 3 bases at V and 2 bases at J, with 16 bases between. Germline V gives CDR1 LGHDT, CDR2 YNNKEL (reference sequence). The CDR3 loop reads CASSQGGLGAQETQYF. DNA of the CDR3: TGTGCCAGCAGCCAGGGGGGGCTTGGGGCACAAGAGACCCAGTACTTC.

The rearrangement links TRBV2 to TRBJ2-3; 11 bases line up with TRBD2. From germline, CDR1 is SNHLY and CDR2 FYNNEI. The ends lost 7 bases at V and 2 bases at J; junction bases unmatched: 14. The CDR3 contains 18 residues. The CDR3 DNA follows: TGTGCCAGCACCCTCCCCCCGGTACTAGCGGGAGTCACAGATACGCAGTATTTT. Encoded protein: CASTLPPVLAGVTDTQYF.

V usage is TRBV6-5 and J usage is TRBJ2-1; D is undetermined. There are 12 residues in the CDR3. Trimming removed 6 bases at V and 9 bases at J, with 12 bases between. CDR1 MNHEY and CDR2 SVGAGI come from the germline V gene. The CDR3 bases are TGTGCCAGCAGAGAGCCTGTTGGTGAGCAGTTCTTC. Its protein is CASREPVGEQFF.

The chain joins TRBV6-6 to TRBJ2-4, with TRBD1 identical over 8 bases. Germline loops: CDR1 MNHNY, CDR2 SVGAGI (reference sequence). CDR3 length equals 14 residues. V lost 2 bases to trimming and J lost 5 bases; unmatched junction nucleotides: 2. CDR3 region: CASSYETGENIQYF. In DNA, the CDR3 is TGTGCCAGCAGTTACGAGACAGGGGAAAACATTCAGTACTTC.

This chain uses TRBV14 with TRBJ2-5, with D hard to call. This CDR3 comprises 14 residues. Trimming removed 0 bases from V and 4 bases from J, with 9 bases in between. The V gene's germline CDR1 is SGHDN and CDR2 FVKESK. This chain's CDR3 is CASSQDSGRETQYF. The CDR3, as DNA: TGTGCCAGCAGCCAAGATTCGGGTAGAGAGACCCAGTACTTC.

The chain recombines TRBV29-1 with TRBJ2-2, with D perhaps matching TRBD2 (5 bases). In germline, CDR1 is SQVTM, CDR2 ANQGSEA. Trimming removed 6 bases at V and 7 bases at J, with 12 bases between. This CDR3 comprises 12 residues. The CDR3 nucleotides are TGCAGCGTCCACCCGGGGAACGGGGAGCTGTTTTTT. As protein: CSVHPGNGELFF.